These 20 T cell receptor beta chains were sequenced from one sample in a study of blood T cell repertoires in COVID-19. TCRdb's table, derived via immunoSEQ multiplex PCR, lists solely in-frame clones and lacks some. The sample holds tens of thousands of clones, about 86% seen once. The sequenced sample consisted of peripheral blood. These receptors originate from a woman in her sixties or seventies with acute or convalescent COVID-19.

The chain links TRBV15 to TRBJ2-6; 7 positions match TRBD1. Germline trimming cut 1 base from V and 3 bases from J; bases unmatched to any gene: 9. Germline CDR1 is LNHNV and CDR2 is YYDKDF (reference sequence). The CDR3 runs to 18 residues. For the CDR3, the DNA is TGTGCCACCAGCAGAGGGTATAAGGGGGCTAGTGGGGCCAACGTCCTGACTTTC. This codes for CATSRGYKGASGANVLTF.

The chain carries TRBV6-5 and TRBJ1-2, with 7 bases that match TRBD1. From germline, CDR1 is MNHEY and CDR2 SVGAGI. V was pared by 10 bases and J by 8 bases, with 19 bases of the junction left unmatched. CDR3 length equals 15 residues. The CDR3 sequence: CATLTGALHNFGYTF. CDR3 sequence (DNA): TGTGCCACACTAACAGGGGCCCTGCACAACTTCGGCTACACCTTC.

J is TRBJ1-3 and V is TRBV9; 8 positions agree with TRBD1. CDR1 and CDR2 (germline): SGDLS, YYNGEE. V trimming: 0 bases; J trimming: 0 bases; junction bases outside the gene matches: 2. The CDR3 consists of 16 residues. CDR3 region: CASSVDGQGSGNTIYF. The CDR3 nucleotides read TGTGCCAGCAGCGTAGACGGACAGGGCTCTGGAAACACCATATATTTT.

V and J are TRBV18 and TRBJ2-3; 12 bases fit TRBD2. V shed 3 bases, J shed 3 bases, and the junction held 7 bases outside the gene matches. Per germline, CDR1 KGHSH and CDR2 LQKENI. This CDR3 region has 17 residues. This CDR3 is CASSPFPTSGRTDTQYF. The CDR3 DNA is TGTGCCAGCTCACCTTTCCCGACTAGCGGGAGAACAGATACGCAGTATTTT.

The table lists this clone with a count of one. The gene calls are TRBV11-2 and TRBJ1-2, with D unclear. CDR1 and CDR2 (germline): SGHAT, FQNNGV. This CDR3 has 12 residues. V was clipped by 8 bases and J by 8 bases, with 15 bases between them. This CDR3 is CASREARFGYTF. In DNA, the CDR3 is TGTGCCAGCCGGGAGGCACGATTCGGCTACACCTTC.

The chain recombines TRBV5-6 with TRBJ2-7; tentatively, D is TRBD2 (6 bases). This CDR3 comprises 15 residues. V was shortened by 5 bases and J by 4 bases, with 19 bases between the two germline ends. Germline assignment: CDR1 SGHDT and CDR2 YYEEEE. This CDR3 reads CASSWGDAGKYEQYF. As DNA, the CDR3 is TGTGCCAGCAGTTGGGGGGACGCTGGGAAATACGAGCAGTACTTC.

The rearrangement joins TRBV6-6 to TRBJ2-1; weak D call: TRBD2 (6 bases). There are 17 residues in the CDR3. The germline V gene encodes CDR1 MNHNY and CDR2 SVGAGI (reference sequence). The germline V and J ends were trimmed by 5 bases and 6 bases, with 23 bases remaining between them. In DNA form, the CDR3 reads TGTGCCAGCAGTCCTGGAGGGACGAACCGGGGGTTCAATGAGCAGTTCTTC. Translating it yields CASSPGGTNRGFNEQFF.

The V and J genes are TRBV3-1 (or the pseudogene TRBV3-2) and TRBJ1-3; the match to TRBD1 covers 8 bases. Trimming took 1 base from V and 0 from J; bases not matched to a gene: 5. Germline CDR1 and CDR2: LGHDT and YNNKEL (reference sequence). The CDR3 runs to 17 residues. The CDR3 region is CASSQVGQVISGNTIYF. The CDR3 DNA is TGTGCCAGCAGCCAAGTGGGACAGGTTATCTCTGGAAACACCATATATTTT.

The chain couples TRBV29-1 to TRBJ1-1; TRBD1 is a possible D gene (6 bases). Germline V gives CDR1 SQVTM, CDR2 ANQGSEA. V lost 2 bases and J lost 0, with 13 bases in between. This CDR3 spans 15 amino acids. The DNA of the CDR3 is TGCAGCGTTGAAAGGGGGGGAGGCATGAACACTGAAGCTTTCTTT. It yields the protein CSVERGGGMNTEAFF. The variable domain in full, completed from reference TRBV29-1 and TRBJ1-1, reads SAVISQKPSRDICQRGTSLTIQCQVDSQVTMMFWYRQQPGQSLTLIATANQGSEATYESGFVIDKFPISRPNLTFSTLTVSNMSPEDSSIYLCSVERGGGMNTEAFFGQGTRLTVV.

The chain carries TRBV7-6 and TRBJ1-3, with a weak D call TRBD1 (5 bases). Trimming took 5 bases from V and 2 from J, leaving 13 bases between them. The CDR3 length is 15 residues. Per germline, CDR1 SGHVS and CDR2 FNYEAQ. As DNA, the CDR3 is TGTGCCAGCAGCCAAAGAACAGGAACTGGAAACACCATATATTTT. This gives the protein CASSQRTGTGNTIYF.

This chain joins TRBV19 and TRBJ1-5; D not certain. The germline gives CDR1 LNHDA, CDR2 SQIVND (reference sequence). CDR3 length: 14 residues. V lost 3 bases and J 3 bases, leaving 9 bases between the germline ends. CDR3 protein: CASSISSSNQPQHF. For the CDR3, the DNA is TGTGCCAGTAGTATTTCCAGTTCCAATCAGCCCCAGCATTTT.

The V call is TRBV5-1, the J call TRBJ1-6, with TRBD1 matching 7 bases. V shed 1 base and J 5 bases; nucleotides not matched to a gene: 0. This CDR3 has 14 residues. Germline-derived CDR1 and CDR2 are SGHRS and YFSETQ. This CDR3 reads CASSLQGDNSPLHF. The CDR3 nucleotides are TGCGCCAGCAGCTTGCAGGGGGATAATTCACCCCTCCACTTT.

The J gene is TRBJ2-7, the V gene TRBV4-2; D not resolved. The V and J ends lost 1 base and 5 bases respectively, with 15 bases between them. The length of the CDR3 is 15 residues. Germline V gene data show CDR1 as LGHNA and CDR2 as YNFKEQ. CDR3 in amino acids: CASSQVSGPRDEQYF. The CDR3 nucleotides are TGTGCCAGCAGCCAAGTTTCCGGTCCTCGGGACGAGCAGTACTTC.

The gene calls are TRBV12-3 or TRBV12-4 and TRBJ1-6; D unresolved. V was trimmed by 6 bases and J by 10 bases, leaving 13 bases between them. This CDR3 is 13 amino acids long. CDR3 loop: CASRPGFLSPLHF. In nucleotides, the CDR3 is TGTGCCAGCAGGCCCGGGTTCCTGTCACCCCTCCACTTT.

The chain has TRBV2 and TRBJ2-7, with TRBD1 matching over 9 bases. Trimming took 6 bases from V and 5 from J; bases not matched to a gene: 11. Per germline, CDR1 SNHLY and CDR2 FYNNEI. The CDR3 covers 15 residues. The CDR3 DNA reads as TGTGCCAGCAGCTTCGGACAGGGGAAAGGCAACGAGCAGTACTTC. As protein: CASSFGQGKGNEQYF.

The rearrangement uses TRBV19 and TRBJ1-5, with 9 bases aligning to TRBD1. The junction had 11 bases not matched to a gene; V was cut back by 4 bases and J by 4 bases. CDR3 length: 17 amino acids. The germline gives CDR1 LNHDA, CDR2 SQIVND (reference sequence). The CDR3 sequence is CASSNPTGGHSNQPQHF. CDR3 sequence (DNA): TGTGCCAGTAGTAACCCGACAGGGGGTCATTCTAATCAGCCCCAGCATTTT.

The chain links TRBV12-5 to TRBJ1-2; 9 bases agree with TRBD1. CDR1 and CDR2 from the germline V gene are LGHNT and FRNRAP. The CDR3 has 15 residues. Unmatched junction bases numbered 8, after V lost 1 base and J lost 8 bases. CDR3: CASGLDGQGSRGYTF. CDR3 DNA: TGTGCTAGTGGTTTGGACGGACAGGGGAGTCGGGGCTACACCTTC.

This clone was recorded once. The chain carries TRBV30 and TRBJ2-3, with 10 positions matching TRBD2. Trimming removed 2 bases from V and 2 bases from J; junction bases left unmatched: 4. The germline V gene has CDR1 GTSNPN and CDR2 SVGIG (reference sequence). The CDR3 runs to 15 residues. The CDR3 nucleotides read TGTGCCTGGAGTCCCGGACTAGCGGCCACAGATACGCAGTATTTT. Translating it yields CAWSPGLAATDTQYF.

This chain joins TRBV5-1 and TRBJ1-4; no clear D. This CDR3 is 16 amino acids long. The V gene's germline CDR1 is SGHRS and CDR2 YFSETQ. V was trimmed by 2 bases and J by 3 bases, leaving 14 bases between them. CDR3 sequence (DNA): TGCGCCAGCAGCTTCAATCTCGAGGGAGCTAATGAAAAACTGTTTTTT. Its protein is CASSFNLEGANEKLFF.

This chain uses TRBV12-2 with TRBJ2-7; the DNA was not used to check the table's D call, TRBD2. TRBV12-2 is marked as a pseudogene. There are 15 residues in the CDR3. CDR3 residues: CAASLLTSGLFEQYF. In nucleotides, the CDR3 is TGTGCGGCCTCGCTTTTAACTAGCGGCCTATTTGAGCAGTACTTC.